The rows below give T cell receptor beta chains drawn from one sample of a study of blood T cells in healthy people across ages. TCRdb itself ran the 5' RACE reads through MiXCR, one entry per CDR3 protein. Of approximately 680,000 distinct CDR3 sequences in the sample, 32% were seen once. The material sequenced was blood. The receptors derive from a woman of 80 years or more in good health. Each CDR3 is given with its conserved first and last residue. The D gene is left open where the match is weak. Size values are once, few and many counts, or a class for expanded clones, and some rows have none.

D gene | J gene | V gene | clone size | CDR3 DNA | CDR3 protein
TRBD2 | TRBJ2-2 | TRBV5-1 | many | TGCGCCAGCAGCTCCGGGACTAGCGGGGCCGGGGAGCTGTTTTTT | CASSSGTSGAGELFF
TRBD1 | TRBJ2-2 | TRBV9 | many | TGTGCCAGCAGCTACCCCCAGGGGGAGAAAAACACCGGGGAGCTGTTTTTT | CASSYPQGEKNTGELFF
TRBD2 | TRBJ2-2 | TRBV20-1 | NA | TGCAGTGCGGGTCTAGCGGGCGGGAGAGGGGAGCTGTTTTTT | CSAGLAGGRGELFF
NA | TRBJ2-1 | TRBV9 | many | TGTGCCAGCAGCGTAGCCTCGGGGGGCCGACAAAATGAGCAGTTCTTC | CASSVASGGRQNEQFF
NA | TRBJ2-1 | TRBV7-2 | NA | TGTGCCAGCAGCGCCCGCAACAGAGCGGAACTGGGCGACAATGAGCAGTTCTTC | CASSARNRAELGDNEQFF
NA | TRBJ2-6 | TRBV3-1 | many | TGTGCCAGCAGCCTTTACACCGGACGGGGGGCGTCTGGGGCCAACGTCCTGACTTTC | CASSLYTGRGASGANVLTF
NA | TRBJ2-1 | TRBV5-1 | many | TGCGCCAGCAGCTCTCAGGGGAGTGAGCAGTTCTTC | CASSSQGSEQFF
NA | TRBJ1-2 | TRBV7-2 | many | TGTGCCAGCAGCCTCGCTACGGGACACCCAACAGGGGGCTACACCTTC | CASSLATGHPTGGYTF
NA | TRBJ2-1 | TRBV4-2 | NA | TGTGCCAGCAGCCAAGAACGAGGGGAAACCTCCTACAATGAGCAGTTCTTC | CASSQERGETSYNEQFF
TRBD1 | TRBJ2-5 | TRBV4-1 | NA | TGCGCCAGCAGCCAAGGGGACAGGGGGCAAGAGACCCAGTACTTC | CASSQGDRGQETQYF
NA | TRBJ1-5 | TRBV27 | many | TGTGCCAGCAGTTTAAGAAGGGGAAGCAATCAGCCCCAGCATTTT | CASSLRRGSNQPQHF
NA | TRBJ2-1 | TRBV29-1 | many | TGCAGCGTTGACCGGGCTAATGAGCAGTTCTTC | CSVDRANEQFF